The sequence of this T cell receptor beta chain was determined in a study of radiotherapy plus CTLA-4 blockade in lung cancer. Study-wide context: Under 20% of patients responded objectively, and about 30% achieved disease control. Study-wide points: In blood, after radiotherapy plus ipilimumab, tumor-derived TCR clones expanded.

Some clones are missing from TCRdb's copy, which holds only in-frame ones; the method was immunoSEQ multiplex PCR. The table records fewer than 55,000 clones, approximately 80% of them present only once. The CDR3 covers 18 residues. Germline assignment: CDR1 SGHTA and CDR2 FQGNSA. V dropped 3 bases and J dropped 0 bases, with 18 bases sitting between them. The sample holds one count of this clone. The antigen remains undetermined. This receptor was taken from a human donor with non-small cell lung cancer whose response to radiotherapy plus ipilimumab could not be evaluated. V is TRBV7-2 and J is TRBJ2-1; perhaps TRBD2 as D (6 bases). Here the sequenced sample was peripheral blood, taken from a patient treated with radiotherapy plus ipilimumab. The CDR3 DNA is TGTGCCAGCAGCTTGGTCCCTACTGGCGGGATCTCCTACAATGAGCAGTTCTTC. This translates into CASSLVPTGGISYNEQFF.